The subject of this entry is one TCR beta chain. Its antigen remains unidentified. Sequence at one end of the junction differs from germline and may be a read error. With 60 Vbeta and 13 Jbeta primers, the PCR was carried out. Profiling relied on immunoSEQ multiplex PCR, and the TCRdb table lists in-frame clones only, not all of them. The table records around 210,000 clones, 78% of them present only once. There were likely unrecorded immune exposures, though donors were nominally healthy when sampled. Germline V gene lookup returns CDR1 LNHDA and CDR2 SQIVND (reference sequence). The CDR3 covers 13 residues. The data were taken from a study of cytomegalovirus exposure and HLA in healthy donors. Broader study findings: In an earlier analysis, in 620 or so donors, most V segments appeared productive either ~90% or ~30% of the time. A list of roughly 160 TCR beta chains associated with cytomegalovirus was given.

This receptor was identified in a boy younger than 18 in good health and CMV-seronegative. This chain joins TRBV19 and TRBJ1-2; no clear D gene. The specimen was PBMCs. CDR3 in DNA: TGTGCCAGTGAGACTGTTAGTCCCTATGGCTGCACCTTC. It encodes CASETVSPYGCTF.